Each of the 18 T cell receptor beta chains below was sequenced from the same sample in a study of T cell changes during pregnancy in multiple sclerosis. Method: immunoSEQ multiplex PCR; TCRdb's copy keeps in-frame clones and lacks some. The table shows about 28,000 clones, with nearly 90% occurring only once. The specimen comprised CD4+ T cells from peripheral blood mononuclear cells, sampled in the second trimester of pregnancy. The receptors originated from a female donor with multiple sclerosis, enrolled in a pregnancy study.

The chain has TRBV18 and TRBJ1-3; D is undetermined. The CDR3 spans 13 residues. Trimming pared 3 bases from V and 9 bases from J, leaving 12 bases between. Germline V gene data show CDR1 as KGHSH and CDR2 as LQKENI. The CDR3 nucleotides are TGTGCCAGCTCACCCAATTCGGTGGTCACCATATATTTT. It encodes CASSPNSVVTIYF. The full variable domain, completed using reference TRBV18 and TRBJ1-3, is NAGVMQNPRHLVRRRGQEARLRCSPMKGHSHVYWYRQLPEEGLKFMVYLQKENIIDESGMPKERFSAEFPKEGPSILRIQQVVRGDSAAYFCASSPNSVVTIYFGEGSWLTVV.

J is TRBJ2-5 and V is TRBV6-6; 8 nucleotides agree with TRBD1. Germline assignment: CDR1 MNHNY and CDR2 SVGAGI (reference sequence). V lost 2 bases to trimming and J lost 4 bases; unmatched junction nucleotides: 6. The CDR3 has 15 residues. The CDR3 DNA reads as TGTGCCAGCAGTTACCCCGGACAGGGCGGAGAGACCCAGTACTTC. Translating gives CASSYPGQGGETQYF.

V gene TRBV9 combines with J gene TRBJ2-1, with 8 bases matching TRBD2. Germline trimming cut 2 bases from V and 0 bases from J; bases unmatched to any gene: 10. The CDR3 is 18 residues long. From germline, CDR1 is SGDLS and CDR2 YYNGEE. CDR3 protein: CASSVLSGGRGSYNEQFF. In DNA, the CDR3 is TGTGCCAGCAGCGTCTTGAGCGGGGGTCGCGGCTCCTACAATGAGCAGTTCTTC.

The CDR3 protein is CASSLVGGHRDTQYF. DNA of the CDR3: TGTGCCAGCAGTTTAGTGGGGGGGCATAGAGATACGCAGTATTTT. The V and J genes are TRBV27 and TRBJ2-3; D is possibly TRBD2 (7 bases). Between the trimmed V and J ends, which lost 2 bases and 5 bases, there was a span of 14 bases. Germline CDR1 and CDR2: MNHEY and SMNVEV (reference sequence). This CDR3 is 15 amino acids long.

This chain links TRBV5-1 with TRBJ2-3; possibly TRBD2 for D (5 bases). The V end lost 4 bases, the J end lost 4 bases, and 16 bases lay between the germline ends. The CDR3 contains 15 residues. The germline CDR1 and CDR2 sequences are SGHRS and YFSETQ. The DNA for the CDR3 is TGCGCCAGCAGCATAGGACTTCTGAGTGCAGATACGCAGTATTTT. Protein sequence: CASSIGLLSADTQYF. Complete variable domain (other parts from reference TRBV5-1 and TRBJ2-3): KAGVTQTPRYLIKTRGQQVTLSCSPISGHRSVSWYQQTPGQGLQFLFEYFSETQRNKGNFPGRFSGRQFSNSRSEMNVSTLELGDSALYLCASSIGLLSADTQYFGPGTRLTVL.

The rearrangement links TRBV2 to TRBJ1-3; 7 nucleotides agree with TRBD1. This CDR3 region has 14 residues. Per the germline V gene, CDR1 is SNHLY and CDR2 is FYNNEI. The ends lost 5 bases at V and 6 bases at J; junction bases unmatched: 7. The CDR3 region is CASSRQGVANTIYF. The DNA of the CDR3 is TGTGCCAGCAGTCGACAGGGAGTCGCAAACACCATATATTTT.

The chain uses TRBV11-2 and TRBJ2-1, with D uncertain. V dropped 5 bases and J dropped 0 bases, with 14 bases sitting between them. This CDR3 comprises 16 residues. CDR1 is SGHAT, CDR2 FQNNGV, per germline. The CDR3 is CASSTSRGNSYNEQFF. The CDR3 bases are TGTGCCAGCAGCACCTCGCGAGGAAACTCCTACAATGAGCAGTTCTTC. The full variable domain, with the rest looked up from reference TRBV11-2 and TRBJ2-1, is EAGVAQSPRYKIIEKRQSVAFWCNPISGHATLYWYQQILGQGPKLLIQFQNNGVVDDSQLPKDRFSAERLKGVDSTLKIQPAKLEDSAVYLCASSTSRGNSYNEQFFGPGTRLTVL.

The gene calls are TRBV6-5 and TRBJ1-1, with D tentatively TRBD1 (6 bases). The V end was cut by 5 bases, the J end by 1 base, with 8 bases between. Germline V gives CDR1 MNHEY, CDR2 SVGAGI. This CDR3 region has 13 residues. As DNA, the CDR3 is TGTGCCAGCAGTCAACAGGGGAACACTGAAGCTTTCTTT. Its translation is CASSQQGNTEAFF.

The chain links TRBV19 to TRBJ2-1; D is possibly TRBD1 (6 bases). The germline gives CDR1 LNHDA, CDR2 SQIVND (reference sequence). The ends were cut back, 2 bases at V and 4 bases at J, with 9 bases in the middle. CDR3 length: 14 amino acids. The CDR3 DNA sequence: TGTGCCAGTAGTATAACCAGGGGATACAATGAGCAGTTCTTC. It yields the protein CASSITRGYNEQFF.

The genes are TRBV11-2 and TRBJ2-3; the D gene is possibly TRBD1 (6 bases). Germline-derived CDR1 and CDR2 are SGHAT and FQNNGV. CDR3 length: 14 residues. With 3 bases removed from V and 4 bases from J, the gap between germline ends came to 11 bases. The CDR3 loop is CASSLAGASDTQYF. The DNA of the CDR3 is TGTGCCAGCAGCTTGGCAGGGGCTTCAGATACGCAGTATTTT.

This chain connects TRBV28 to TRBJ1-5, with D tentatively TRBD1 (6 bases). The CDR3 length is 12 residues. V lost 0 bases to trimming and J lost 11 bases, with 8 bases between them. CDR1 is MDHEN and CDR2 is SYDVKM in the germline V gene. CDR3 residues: CASSLWAGAQHF. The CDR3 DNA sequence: TGTGCCAGCAGTTTATGGGCAGGGGCCCAGCATTTT.

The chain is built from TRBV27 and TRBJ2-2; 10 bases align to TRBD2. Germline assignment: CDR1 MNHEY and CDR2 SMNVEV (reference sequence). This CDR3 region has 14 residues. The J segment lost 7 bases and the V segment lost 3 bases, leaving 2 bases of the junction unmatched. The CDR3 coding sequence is TGTGCCAGCAGTTTCAGCGGGGGGGGCGGGGAGCTGTTTTTT. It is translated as CASSFSGGGGELFF.

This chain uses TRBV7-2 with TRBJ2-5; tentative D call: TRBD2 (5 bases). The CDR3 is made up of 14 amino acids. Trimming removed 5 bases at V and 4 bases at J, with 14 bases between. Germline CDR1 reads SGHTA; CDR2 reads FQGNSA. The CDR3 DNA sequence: TGTGCCAGCAGCCCTAGTCGAGCGGTAGAGACCCAGTACTTC. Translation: CASSPSRAVETQYF. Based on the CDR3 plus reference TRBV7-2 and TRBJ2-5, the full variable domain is GAGVSQSPSNKVTEKGKDVELRCDPISGHTALYWYRQSLGQGLEFLIYFQGNSAPDKSGLPSDRFSAERTGGSVSTLTIQRTQQEDSAVYLCASSPSRAVETQYFGPGTRLLVL.

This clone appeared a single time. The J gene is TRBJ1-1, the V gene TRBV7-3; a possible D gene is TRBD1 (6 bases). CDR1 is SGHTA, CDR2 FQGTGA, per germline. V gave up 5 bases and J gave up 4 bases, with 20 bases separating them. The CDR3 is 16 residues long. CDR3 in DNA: TGTGCCAGCAGCCCGGGACACGTGGGGGAGGGCACTGAAGCTTTCTTT. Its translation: CASSPGHVGEGTEAFF.

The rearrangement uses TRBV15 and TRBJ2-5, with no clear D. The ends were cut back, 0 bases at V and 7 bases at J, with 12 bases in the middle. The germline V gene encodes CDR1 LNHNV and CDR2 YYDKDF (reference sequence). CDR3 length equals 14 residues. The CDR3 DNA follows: TGTGCCACCAGCAGAGAGACCCAGGCGACGACCCAGTACTTC. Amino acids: CATSRETQATTQYF. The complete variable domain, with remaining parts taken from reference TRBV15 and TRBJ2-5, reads DAMVIQNPRYQVTQFGKPVTLSCSQTLNHNVMYWYQQKSSQAPKLLFHYYDKDFNNEADTPDNFQSRRPNTSFCFLDIRSPGLGDTAMYLCATSRETQATTQYFGPGTRLLVL.

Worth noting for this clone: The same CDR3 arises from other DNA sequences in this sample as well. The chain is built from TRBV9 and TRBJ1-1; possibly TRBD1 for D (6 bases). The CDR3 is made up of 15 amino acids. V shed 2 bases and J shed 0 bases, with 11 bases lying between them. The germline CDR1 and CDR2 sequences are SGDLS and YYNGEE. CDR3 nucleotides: TGTGCCAGCAGCGTTGGGGGGGCCGTGAACACTGAAGCTTTCTTT. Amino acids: CASSVGGAVNTEAFF.

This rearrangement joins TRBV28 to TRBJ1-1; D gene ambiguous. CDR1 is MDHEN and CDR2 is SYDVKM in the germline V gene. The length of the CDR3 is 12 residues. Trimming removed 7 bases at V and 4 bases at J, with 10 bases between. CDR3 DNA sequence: TGTGCCAGCAAGGATACGGGCACTGAAGCTTTCTTT. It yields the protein CASKDTGTEAFF.

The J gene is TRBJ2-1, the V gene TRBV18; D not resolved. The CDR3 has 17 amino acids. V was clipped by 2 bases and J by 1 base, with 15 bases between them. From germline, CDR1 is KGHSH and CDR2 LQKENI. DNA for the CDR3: TGTGCCAGCTCACCAACTTCTCCAGTGCGGTCCTACAATGAGCAGTTCTTC. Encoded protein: CASSPTSPVRSYNEQFF.